What follows is one TCR beta chain and its context. The CDR3 has 17 residues. Between the trimmed V and J ends, which lost 0 bases and 0 bases, there was a span of 14 bases. Germline CDR1 reads LGHDT; CDR2 reads YNNKEL (reference sequence). Attachment of unique molecular identifiers to individual cDNA molecules was performed. From the 5' RACE reads, TCRdb called clonotypes with MiXCR, one entry per CDR3 protein. The sample lists around 84,000 distinct CDR3 sequences; 12% were seen once. The sample comes from a study of early T cells in non-severe SARS-CoV-2 infection. About the study: Investigators sequenced bulk RNA drawn from unsorted whole blood, and chains remained unpaired.

Sequencing input: whole blood. The chain joins TRBV3-1 to TRBJ2-5; D may be TRBD1 (6 bases). The clonotype originates from an adult who was a healthcare worker with PCR-confirmed SARS-CoV-2 infection or an uninfected control (not recorded which). CDR3 DNA: TGTGCCAGCAGCCAAGAAGGGACACAAAGGTACCAAGAGACCCAGTACTTC. It encodes CASSQEGTQRYQETQYF.